Described below is a single T cell receptor (beta chain) sequence and its context. The antigen remains undetermined. TCRdb's table, derived via immunoSEQ multiplex PCR, lists solely in-frame clones and lacks some. The sample has about 72,000 clones, roughly 80% seen once. The sample comes from a study of OX40 agonist ivuxolimab in advanced cancers. V dropped 0 bases and J dropped 13 bases, with 16 bases sitting between them. This CDR3 spans 15 amino acids. Looked up from germline, CDR1 is MGHRA and CDR2 is YSYEKL. General study points: CD4+ T cells averaged fewer expanded clones than CD8+ T cells.

This receptor was identified in an adult with an advanced solid tumor such as melanoma, head and neck, liver or kidney cancer. The sequencing here drew on CD4+ or CD8+ T cells sorted from blood, taken in a trial of the OX40 agonist ivuxolimab. The rearrangement links TRBV4-1 to TRBJ1-6; D gene unclear. The CDR3 nucleotides read TGCGCCAGCAGCCAAGACTACTCTAAGAGGAGCCCCCTCCACTTT. Its translation is CASSQDYSKRSPLHF.